This passage covers 21 T cell receptor beta chains from one sample sequenced in a study of blood T cell repertoires in COVID-19 (dated by TCRdb to about 2020). Preparation of the library involved the immunoSEQ multiplex PCR assay. Sourced from immuneACCESS, this table was stored by TCRdb with only in-frame sequences that have V and J called. A share of the clones is absent; for the studies checked, an unresolved V gene accounts for under half, and the remainder has no known explanation. This sample gives a few hundred thousand clones in total; roughly 90% of them show up just once. Around 6.6% of the sample belongs to the ten largest clones. Sequenced material: peripheral blood. These receptors came from a man between 18 and 35 years old who had recovered from COVID-19.

The chain uses TRBV18 and TRBJ1-3; 8 positions agree with TRBD1. The germline V gene encodes CDR1 KGHSH and CDR2 LQKENI. The J segment lost 4 bases and the V segment lost 0 bases, leaving 5 bases of the junction unmatched. This CDR3 contains 16 residues. The DNA for the CDR3 is TGTGCCAGCTCACCACCGCAGGGGGCAAACGGAAACACCATATATTTT. It specifies CASSPPQGANGNTIYF.

The V gene is TRBV15, the J gene TRBJ1-1; 7 positions agree with TRBD1. Trimming took 1 base from V and 1 from J; bases not matched to a gene: 6. Germline-derived CDR1 and CDR2 are LNHNV and YYDKDF (reference sequence). CDR3 size: 16 residues. CDR3 DNA sequence: TGTGCCACCAGCAGAGGATCCTGGACAGGGAACACTGAAGCTTTCTTT. Its protein is CATSRGSWTGNTEAFF.

The chain carries TRBV5-1 and TRBJ1-1; 9 nucleotides line up with TRBD1. J lost 5 bases, V lost 2 bases, and 7 bases had no gene match. The CDR3 runs to 15 residues. Germline assignment: CDR1 SGHRS and CDR2 YFSETQ. CDR3 in DNA: TGCGCCAGCAGCTTTGGGGACAGGGAGGGAACTGAAGCTTTCTTT. Amino acids: CASSFGDREGTEAFF. The entire variable domain, with the rest obtained from reference TRBV5-1 and TRBJ1-1, is as follows: KAGVTQTPRYLIKTRGQQVTLSCSPISGHRSVSWYQQTPGQGLQFLFEYFSETQRNKGNFPGRFSGRQFSNSRSEMNVSTLELGDSALYLCASSFGDREGTEAFFGQGTRLTVV.

This clone was recorded once. V usage is TRBV6-5 and J usage is TRBJ2-7, with 8 nucleotides matching TRBD1. The J segment lost 0 bases and the V segment lost 4 bases, leaving 5 bases of the junction unmatched. The CDR3 has 15 amino acids. In germline, CDR1 is MNHEY, CDR2 SVGAGI. The CDR3 loop reads CASSSGTGFSYEQYF. CDR3 nucleotides: TGTGCCAGCAGTTCCGGGACAGGCTTCTCCTACGAGCAGTACTTC.

This chain uses TRBV9 with TRBJ1-4, with D perhaps matching TRBD1 (6 bases). CDR1 is SGDLS, CDR2 YYNGEE, per germline. V dropped 0 bases and J dropped 8 bases, with 11 bases sitting between them. This CDR3 has 14 residues. The DNA of the CDR3 is TGTGCCAGCAGCGTAGAACAGGGAGACGAAAAACTGTTTTTT. This codes for CASSVEQGDEKLFF.

CDR3 nucleotide sequence: TGTGCCAGCAGCCAAGGAGTGGAGACCCAGTACTTC. It is translated as CASSQGVETQYF. The V call is TRBV3-1 (or the pseudogene TRBV3-2), the J call TRBJ2-5; D remains ambiguous. The CDR3 contains 12 residues. Between the trimmed V and J ends, which lost 1 base and 5 bases, there was a span of 5 bases. The germline V gene has CDR1 LGHDT and CDR2 YNNKEL (reference sequence).

This clone was detected a few times. J is TRBJ2-1 and V is TRBV27; a possible D gene is TRBD2 (6 bases). Trimming took 8 bases from V and 9 from J, leaving 20 bases between them. The CDR3 consists of 14 residues. CDR1 is MNHEY and CDR2 is SMNVEV in the germline V gene (reference sequence). CDR3 DNA sequence: TGTGCCAGCTCGACGGGACTCCTCCACCGTGAGCAGTTCTTC. It encodes CASSTGLLHREQFF.

V is TRBV2 and J is TRBJ2-7; D unresolved. V lost 8 bases to trimming and J lost 5 bases, with 7 bases between them. The CDR3 extends over 10 amino acids. Germline CDR1 reads SNHLY; CDR2 reads FYNNEI. CDR3 sequence: CASVLHEQYF. In DNA form, the CDR3 reads TGTGCCAGCGTACTGCACGAGCAGTACTTC.

V gene TRBV24-1 combines with J gene TRBJ2-1; 7 nucleotides line up with TRBD1. The CDR3 totals 14 residues. Germline CDR1 is KGHDR and CDR2 is SFDVKD. V gave up 5 bases and J gave up 6 bases; unmatched junction bases: 6. The CDR3 DNA reads TGTGCCACCAGTGCAACAGGGGACGTCAATGAGCAGTTCTTC. Amino acid sequence: CATSATGDVNEQFF.

This chain links TRBV6-5 with TRBJ2-7, with D hard to call. This CDR3 spans 13 amino acids. From germline, CDR1 is MNHEY and CDR2 SVGAGI. V gave up 6 bases and J gave up 1 base, with 10 bases separating them. CDR3 nucleotides: TGTGCCAGCAGAAAGTCAGGATCCTACGAGCAGTACTTC. Translated: CASRKSGSYEQYF.

V usage is TRBV9 and J usage is TRBJ2-5; maybe TRBD2 (6 bases). The CDR3 covers 13 residues. V was pared by 6 bases and J by 4 bases, with 13 bases between. Germline CDR1 reads SGDLS; CDR2 reads YYNGEE. CDR3 loop: CASTPGVAETQYF. CDR3 DNA sequence: TGTGCCAGCACTCCGGGAGTGGCAGAGACCCAGTACTTC.

This clone was seen only once. The chain employs TRBV3-1 (or the pseudogene TRBV3-2) and TRBJ2-7; no clear D. The germline V gene has CDR1 LGHDT and CDR2 YNNKEL (reference sequence). The CDR3 extends over 14 amino acids. Trimming removed 0 bases from V and 6 bases from J, with 12 bases in between. The CDR3 reads CASSQDFVSGEQYF. In DNA form, the CDR3 reads TGTGCCAGCAGCCAAGATTTTGTATCGGGCGAGCAGTACTTC.

The chain couples TRBV7-9 to TRBJ1-4; D is unresolved. Germline CDR1 is SEHNR and CDR2 is FQNEAQ (reference sequence). The CDR3 loop spans 13 amino acids. V lost 5 bases and J lost 4, with 8 bases in between. CDR3 loop: CASSQTGNEKLFF. The DNA of the CDR3 is TGTGCCAGCAGCCAGACGGGTAATGAAAAACTGTTTTTT.

The chain combines TRBV1 with TRBJ1-3. TRBV1 is annotated as a pseudogene. The CDR3 runs to 14 residues. The chain's CDR3 is CTSSQWSSGNTIYF. The CDR3 DNA follows: TGCACCAGCAGCCAGTGGAGCTCTGGAAACACCATATATTTT.

J is TRBJ2-7 and V is TRBV6-5, with 12 bases aligning to TRBD2. The CDR3 spans 14 residues. The V gene's germline CDR1 is MNHEY and CDR2 SVGAGI. V lost 6 bases to trimming and J lost 1 base; unmatched junction nucleotides: 1. CDR3 loop: CASSGTSGSYEQYF. The CDR3 DNA sequence: TGTGCCAGCAGCGGGACTAGCGGGTCCTACGAGCAGTACTTC.

The chain is built from TRBV19 and TRBJ2-3; 8 nucleotides align to TRBD2. The J segment lost 1 base and the V segment lost 4 bases, leaving 4 bases of the junction unmatched. In germline, CDR1 is LNHDA, CDR2 SQIVND (reference sequence). This CDR3 is built from 15 residues. The CDR3 nucleotides are TGTGCCAGTAGTACGGGAGGGCATGGCACAGATACGCAGTATTTT. Residues: CASSTGGHGTDTQYF.

V and J are TRBV9 and TRBJ2-5; 8 bases map to TRBD1. Losses at the gene ends were 0 bases for V and 2 bases for J; bases not matched to a gene: 12. CDR3 length: 18 amino acids. Germline V gives CDR1 SGDLS, CDR2 YYNGEE. CDR3 region: CASSVEHGTGGRQETQYF. The CDR3 DNA is TGTGCCAGCAGCGTAGAACACGGGACAGGAGGAAGGCAAGAGACCCAGTACTTC.

The genes are TRBV2 and TRBJ2-7; 9 nucleotides line up with TRBD1. This CDR3 has 14 amino acids. Germline CDR1 reads SNHLY; CDR2 reads FYNNEI. The J segment lost 5 bases and the V segment lost 4 bases, leaving 6 bases of the junction unmatched. The CDR3 sequence: CASSGGTGNDEQYF. CDR3 bases: TGTGCCAGCAGTGGAGGGACAGGGAACGACGAGCAGTACTTC.

This chain joins TRBV28 and TRBJ2-3; 9 bases are a match to TRBD1. Per the germline V gene, CDR1 is MDHEN and CDR2 is SYDVKM. Trimming took 3 bases from V and 2 from J; bases not matched to a gene: 3. The length of the CDR3 is 15 residues. CDR3 sequence reads: CASSLTGGTTDTQYF. CDR3 nucleotides: TGTGCCAGCAGTTTGACAGGGGGGACCACAGATACGCAGTATTTT.

The J gene is TRBJ2-3, the V gene TRBV3-1 (or the pseudogene TRBV3-2); a possible D gene is TRBD2 (6 bases). The CDR3 has 16 residues. Trimming stripped 0 bases from V and 1 base from J, with 11 bases between. In germline, CDR1 is LGHDT, CDR2 YNNKEL (reference sequence). CDR3 sequence reads: CASSQEVAVRTDTQYF. The CDR3 coding sequence is TGTGCCAGCAGCCAAGAGGTAGCGGTTCGCACAGATACGCAGTATTTT.

V gene TRBV24-1 combines with J gene TRBJ2-1; 7 bases align to TRBD1. Per the germline V gene, CDR1 is KGHDR and CDR2 is SFDVKD. The CDR3 spans 14 residues. Losses at the gene ends were 4 bases for V and 7 bases for J; bases not matched to a gene: 6. CDR3 DNA sequence: TGTGCCACCAGTGACTCCGGGACAGCTAATGAGCAGTTCTTC. Its protein product is CATSDSGTANEQFF.